The clone carrying this TCR beta chain was counted once. Libraries were prepared by immunoSEQ multiplex PCR; TCRdb keeps only in-frame clonotypes and omits some of them. The sample records approximately 250,000 clones, around 86% being singletons. The data stem from a study of blood T cell repertoires in COVID-19. Background on the study: COVID-19 samples collected from the United States, Italy and Spain covered acute and convalescent phases. T cells, B-cell-depleted T cells, or PBMCs provided the cDNA or gDNA that served as material.

CDR1 is KGHDR and CDR2 is SFDVKD in the germline V gene. Trimming removed 7 bases from V and 2 bases from J; junction bases left unmatched: 5. This CDR3 region has 14 residues. A Seattle source enrolled patients during active infection and followed them longitudinally. The TCR was taken from an elderly woman with COVID-19, enrolled during active disease. The chain employs TRBV24-1 and TRBJ2-3; TRBD1 matches 7 bases. Specimen: peripheral blood. The DNA of the CDR3 is TGTGCCACCAGGTCGGGACAGCTCACAGATACGCAGTATTTT. Protein product: CATRSGQLTDTQYF.